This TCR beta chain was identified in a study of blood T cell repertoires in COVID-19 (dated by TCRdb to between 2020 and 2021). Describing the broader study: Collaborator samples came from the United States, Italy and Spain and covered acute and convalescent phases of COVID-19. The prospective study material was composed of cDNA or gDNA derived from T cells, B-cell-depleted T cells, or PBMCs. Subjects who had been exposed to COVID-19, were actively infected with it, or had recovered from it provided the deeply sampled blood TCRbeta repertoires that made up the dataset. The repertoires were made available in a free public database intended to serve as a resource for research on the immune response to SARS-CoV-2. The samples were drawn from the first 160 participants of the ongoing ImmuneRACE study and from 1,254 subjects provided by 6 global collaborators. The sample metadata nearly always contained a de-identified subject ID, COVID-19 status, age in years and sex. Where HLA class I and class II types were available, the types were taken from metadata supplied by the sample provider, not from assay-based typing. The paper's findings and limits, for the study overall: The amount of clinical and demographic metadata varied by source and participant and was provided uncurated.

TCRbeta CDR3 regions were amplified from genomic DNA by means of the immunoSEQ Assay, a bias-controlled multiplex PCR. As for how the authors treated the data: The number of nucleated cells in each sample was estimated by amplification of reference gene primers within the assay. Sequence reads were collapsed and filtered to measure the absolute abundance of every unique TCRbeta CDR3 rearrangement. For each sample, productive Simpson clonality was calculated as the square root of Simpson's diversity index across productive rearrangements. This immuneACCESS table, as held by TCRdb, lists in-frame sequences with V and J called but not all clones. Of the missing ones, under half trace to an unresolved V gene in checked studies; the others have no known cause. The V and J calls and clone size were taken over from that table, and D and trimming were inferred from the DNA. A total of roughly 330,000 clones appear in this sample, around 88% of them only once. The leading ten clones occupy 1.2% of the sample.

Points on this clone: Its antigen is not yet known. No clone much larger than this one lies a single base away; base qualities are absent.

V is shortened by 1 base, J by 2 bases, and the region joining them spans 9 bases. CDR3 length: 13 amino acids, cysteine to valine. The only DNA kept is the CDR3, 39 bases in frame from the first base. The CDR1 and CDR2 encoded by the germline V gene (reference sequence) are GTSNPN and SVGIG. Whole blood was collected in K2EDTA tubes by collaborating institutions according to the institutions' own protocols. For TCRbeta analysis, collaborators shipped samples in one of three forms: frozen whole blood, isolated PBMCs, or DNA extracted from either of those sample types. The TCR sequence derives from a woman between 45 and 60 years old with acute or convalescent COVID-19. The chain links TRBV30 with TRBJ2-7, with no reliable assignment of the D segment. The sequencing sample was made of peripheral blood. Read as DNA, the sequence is TGTGCCTGGAGTGGAGGCAACACCTACGAGCAGTACGTC. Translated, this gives CAWSGGNTYEQYV.